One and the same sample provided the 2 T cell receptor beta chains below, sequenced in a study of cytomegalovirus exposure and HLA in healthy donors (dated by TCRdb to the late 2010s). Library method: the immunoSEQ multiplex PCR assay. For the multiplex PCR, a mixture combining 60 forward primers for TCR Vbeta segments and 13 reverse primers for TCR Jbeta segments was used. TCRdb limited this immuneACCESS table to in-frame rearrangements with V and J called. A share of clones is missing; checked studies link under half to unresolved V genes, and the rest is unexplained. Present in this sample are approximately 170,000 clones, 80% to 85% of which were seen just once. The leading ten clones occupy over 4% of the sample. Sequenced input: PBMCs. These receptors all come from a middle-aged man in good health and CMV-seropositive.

Written as DNA, the CDR3 is TGTGCCAGCAGTTATGTCGGGGGGGATGAGCAGTACTTC. It encodes CASSYVGGDEQYF. The chain couples TRBV28 to TRBJ2-7; 8 bases map to TRBD2. CDR1 and CDR2 (germline): MDHEN, SYDVKM. This CDR3 has 13 residues. The ends lost 4 bases at V and 7 bases at J; junction bases unmatched: 6.

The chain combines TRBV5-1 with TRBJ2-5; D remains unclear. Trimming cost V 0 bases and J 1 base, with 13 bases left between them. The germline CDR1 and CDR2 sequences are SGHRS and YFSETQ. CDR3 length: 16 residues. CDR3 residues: CASSLGSHLPQETQYF. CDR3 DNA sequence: TGCGCCAGCAGCTTGGGTAGCCATCTCCCCCAAGAGACCCAGTACTTC.